This T cell receptor (beta chain) was sequenced in a study of spatial heterogeneity in lung cancer (dated by TCRdb to the late 2010s). Study-wide context: Donors were about 70 patients with early-stage, untreated non-small cell lung cancer from the lung TRACERx cohort. Follow-up PBMC samples were sequenced whenever available, and the median time to follow-up was roughly 22 months after resection. Beta-chain transcripts were consistently detected in greater numbers than alpha-chain transcripts, which likely reflects a higher abundance of beta-chain transcripts. In the raw uncorrected reads, each unique combination of TCR and UMI appeared on average more than ten times. TCR alpha and beta repertoires were quantitatively compared across multiple tumor regions, matched nontumor lung and blood in non-small cell lung cancer. Nonsynonymous mutation counts, determined by whole-exome sequencing of tumor tissue, were related to TCR repertoire features. At surgery, both alpha and beta chains were TCR-sequenced in more than 200 tumor regions, fewer than 80 matched nontumor lung samples and 56 PBMC samples.

The germline V gene specifies SQVTM as CDR1 and ANQGSEA as CDR2. From the cysteine up to the phenylalanine, the CDR3 has a length of 14 residues. Solely the CDR3 DNA is kept, with 42 bases framed from the first base. The library was made by 5' RACE. The instrument given in TCRdb is NextSeq 500. To allow correction of PCR and sequencing errors, the TCR library protocol tagged every TCR cDNA molecule with a unique molecular identifier. From the authors' description of their analysis: TCR identification, UMI-based error correction and CDR3 extraction were all carried out with Decombinator tools. Expanded TCRs were defined as those above a frequency of 2 per 1,000, corresponding to the top 1% of the tumor frequency distribution. Each repertoire was subsampled 100 times to 5,000 TCRs, after which Renyi diversity was computed with the R vegan package. To build CDR3 similarity networks, amino acid triplet string-kernel similarity was used, and CDR3s were connected when their pairwise similarity was above 0.82. The raw public data were reprocessed by TCRdb itself: fastp quality trimming at Q25, MiXCR clonotype calling, in-frame beta chains only. Every distinct CDR3 protein forms one entry, paired with its most common genes and DNA. TCRdb assigned the V and J calls; the authors' analysis was not used. The sample table contains roughly 120,000 distinct CDR3 sequences; only one count was recorded for 12% of them. The ten most abundant clones make up over 15% of the sample.

What the research found in general, with its limitations: Additional single-cell paired TCR alpha and beta sequencing was considered necessary to confirm, at a functional level, the hypothesis that regional TCRs recognize regional mutations. Only 14 to 15 patients were included in the comparisons of baseline and follow-up blood repertoires. Ubiquitous expanded tumor TCRs were found in blood more often at tumor resection than at routine follow-up.

This clonotype has ten or more counts. There is no known antigen for this receptor. Per-nucleotide qualities are absent, and no much larger clonotype sits a single base away. This sample's time point label indicates: blood at routine non-recurrence follow-up after resection. TCR sequencing used whole RNA extracted from tumor and nontumor lung tissue, or from cryopreserved PBMC samples, without cell sorting. Only patients with enough RNA available from two or more tumor regions were chosen for TCR sequencing. The sequence derives from a male donor with early-stage non-small cell lung cancer. The sequences come from PBMCs, collected at follow-up. This chain is built from TRBV29-1 and TRBJ2-3, with 8 bases in between that match TRBD2. This receptor has the CDR3 CTAGEPSRADTQYF. DNA sequence: TGCACAGCGGGGGAGCCGAGCAGGGCAGATACGCAGTATTTT.